This section outlines one T cell receptor (beta chain) sequence together with its context. Trimming cost V 3 bases and J 7 bases, with 15 bases left between them. From germline, CDR1 is MGHDK and CDR2 SYGVNS. The CDR3 is made up of 14 amino acids. Each sample's TCRB immunosequencing used around 0.5 micrograms of biopsy DNA. Sequenced by immunoSEQ multiplex PCR; TCRdb stores in-frame clones only, minus some. This table has about 11,000 clones, more than 60% appearing once. This entry belongs to a study of T cell repertoires in ileal Crohn's disease. The chain recombines TRBV25-1 with TRBJ2-5; weak D call: TRBD2 (6 bases). Sequenced sample: ileal tissue. This sequence originates from an adult with Crohn's disease. In DNA, the CDR3 is TGTGCCAGCAGTGATCCTAGTTTGCGGGGGACCCAGTACTTC. It specifies CASSDPSLRGTQYF.